Below are 27 T cell receptor beta chains sequenced from a single sample in a study of Graves' ophthalmopathy and Graves' hyperthyroidism. Amplified material comprised TCR beta CDR3 regions derived from RNA transcripts. The workflow started with a first-round RT-PCR run with HTBI primers and then moved on to a second-round multiplex PCR. MiXCR, applied by TCRdb to the multiplex PCR reads, yields one record per CDR3 protein. In the table there are about 370,000 distinct CDR3 sequences, about 15% of which are singletons. The source material was peripheral blood. These receptors were taken from an adult woman with stable Graves' hyperthyroidism.

This clonotype was counted ten times or more. The chain employs TRBV18 and TRBJ2-2; D not certain. V gave up 3 bases and J gave up 2 bases, with 13 bases separating them. The CDR3 consists of 16 residues. The germline gives CDR1 KGHSH, CDR2 LQKENI. CDR3 DNA sequence: TGTGCCAGCTCACCCCTCGTCCCCTCCAACACCGGGGAGCTGTTTTTT. As protein: CASSPLVPSNTGELFF.

This clonotype was counted many times. The chain recombines TRBV28 with TRBJ2-6; 7 bases line up with TRBD2. Germline CDR1 MDHEN, CDR2 SYDVKM. The CDR3 has 18 amino acids. The ends lost 3 bases at V and 0 bases at J; junction bases unmatched: 8. This CDR3 reads CASSFLADLSSGANVLTF. In DNA, the CDR3 is TGTGCCAGCAGTTTCCTAGCGGACCTCTCCTCTGGGGCCAACGTCCTGACTTTC.

This clonotype showed up many times. This chain links TRBV12-3 or TRBV12-4 with TRBJ1-1; 8 bases are a match to TRBD1. V lost 5 bases, J lost 3 bases, and 8 bases stayed unmatched. The CDR3 length is 15 residues. The CDR3 reads CASSRGQGGDTEAFF. In DNA, the CDR3 is TGTGCCAGCAGTCGCGGACAGGGTGGGGACACTGAAGCTTTCTTT.

CDR3 region: CASSFSSGSPQETQYF. The CDR3 nucleotides are TGTGCCAGCAGCTTCTCTAGCGGGAGCCCTCAAGAGACCCAGTACTTC. V is TRBV7-2 and J is TRBJ2-5; TRBD2 matches at 10 bases. This CDR3 is built from 16 residues. The V and J ends lost 3 bases and 2 bases, in that order; junction bases with no gene match: 6. The germline V gene has CDR1 SGHTA and CDR2 FQGNSA.

This clonotype was recorded many times. The J gene is TRBJ2-7, the V gene TRBV6-1, with D perhaps TRBD1 (5 bases). Germline values: CDR1 MNHNS, CDR2 SASEGT. V was cut by 6 bases and J by 3 bases, with 21 bases left in between. The CDR3 is 16 amino acids. The CDR3 nucleotides read TGTGCCAGCAGCCCCCCGACAGCCTCGGGTGGCTACGAGCAGTACTTC. Residues: CASSPPTASGGYEQYF.

This clonotype was found many times. The chain employs TRBV2 and TRBJ2-7, with 16 positions matching TRBD2. Germline lookup yields CDR1 SNHLY and CDR2 FYNNEI. The CDR3 is 16 residues long. The J segment lost 3 bases and the V segment lost 9 bases, leaving 8 bases of the junction unmatched. The CDR3 DNA follows: TGTGCCAGTTTCGGGACTAGCGGGAGGGATCGCTACGAGCAGTACTTC. It translates to CASFGTSGRDRYEQYF.

This clonotype was counted at least ten times. This chain connects TRBV27 to TRBJ1-6; D gene uncertain. The CDR3 has 15 residues. Germline values: CDR1 MNHEY, CDR2 SMNVEV (reference sequence). The germline V and J ends were trimmed by 1 base and 9 bases, with 13 bases remaining between them. The CDR3 nucleotides read TGTGCCAGCAGTTTATTTGGGCTTGGCGGTTCACCCCTCCACTTT. This codes for CASSLFGLGGSPLHF.

At least ten counts were recorded for this clonotype. The chain combines TRBV5-5 with TRBJ2-7, with 9 bases that match TRBD1. From germline, CDR1 is SGHKS and CDR2 YYEKEE (reference sequence). This CDR3 spans 15 amino acids. V was pared by 3 bases and J by 4 bases, with 8 bases of the junction left unmatched. CDR3 in DNA: TGTGCCAGCAGCTCCTCCGGGACAGGGCTTTACGAGCAGTACTTC. Amino acid sequence: CASSSSGTGLYEQYF.

This clonotype was seen only a few times. The chain employs TRBV11-2 and TRBJ2-2, with 10 bases that match TRBD2. This CDR3 region has 17 residues. CDR1 is SGHAT and CDR2 is FQNNGV in the germline V gene. V lost 5 bases and J lost 3; bases outside the gene matches: 9. CDR3 in DNA: TGTGCCAGCAGCCCGGGTAGCGGGAGGACGGACACCGGGGAGCTGTTTTTT. Protein product: CASSPGSGRTDTGELFF.

The chain employs TRBV2 and TRBJ1-6; TRBD1 is a possible D gene (6 bases). CDR1 and CDR2 (germline): SNHLY, FYNNEI. V lost 3 bases and J lost 9, with 15 bases in between. There are 15 residues in the CDR3. The CDR3 DNA reads TGTGCCAGCAGTGATGGCAGGGGAGAGGGTTCACCCCTCCACTTT. The encoded protein is CASSDGRGEGSPLHF. The full variable domain, rest sourced from reference TRBV2 and TRBJ1-6, is EPEVTQTPSHQVTQMGQEVILRCVPISNHLYFYWYRQILGQKVEFLVSFYNNEISEKSEIFDDQFSVERPDGSNFTLKIRSTKLEDSAMYFCASSDGRGEGSPLHFGNGTRLTVT.

The table lists this clonotype with many counts. The chain is built from TRBV4-2 and TRBJ1-1; 9 bases are shared with TRBD1. Germline values: CDR1 LGHNA, CDR2 YNFKEQ. CDR3 length: 15 residues. V lost 1 base and J lost 4; bases outside the gene matches: 4. The CDR3 loop reads CASSQGDRVGTEAFF. The CDR3 bases are TGTGCCAGCAGCCAAGGGGACAGGGTGGGCACTGAAGCTTTCTTT.

The genes are TRBV4-1 and TRBJ2-3; unclear D gene. This CDR3 spans 13 amino acids. Germline V gene lookup returns CDR1 MGHRA and CDR2 YSYEKL. V was shortened by 2 bases and J by 3 bases, with 6 bases between the two germline ends. The DNA of the CDR3 is TGCGCCAGCAGCCAATTCAATACAGATACGCAGTATTTT. It translates to CASSQFNTDTQYF.

This clonotype has at least ten counts. The genes are TRBV20-1 and TRBJ1-1, with 8 bases that match TRBD1. This CDR3 spans 14 amino acids. Germline assignment: CDR1 DFQATT and CDR2 SNEGSKA (reference sequence). The junction had 7 bases not matched to a gene; V was cut back by 4 bases and J by 3 bases. The CDR3 nucleotides read TGCAGTGCTACCCAGGGGGCGAGTGACACTGAAGCTTTCTTT. It translates to CSATQGASDTEAFF.

This clonotype has at least ten counts. The chain employs TRBV28 and TRBJ1-1; 7 bases are a match to TRBD1. The CDR3 runs 17 residues. Germline V lookup: CDR1 MDHEN, CDR2 SYDVKM. The J segment lost 1 base and the V segment lost 3 bases, leaving 11 bases of the junction unmatched. The CDR3 region is CASSLGVAYRGNTEAFF. In DNA, the CDR3 is TGTGCCAGCAGTTTGGGGGTCGCCTACAGGGGGAACACTGAAGCTTTCTTT.

This clonotype was seen at least ten times. DNA for the CDR3: TGTGCCAGCAGCGCCACAATCGGGATGGGCGAGACCCAGTACTTC. Encoded protein: CASSATIGMGETQYF. The chain has TRBV7-6 and TRBJ2-5; TRBD2 might be the D (5 bases). Between the trimmed V and J ends, which lost 5 bases and 5 bases, there was a span of 18 bases. Germline CDR1 and CDR2: SGHVS and FNYEAQ. The CDR3 has 15 residues.

This clonotype was recorded at least ten times. The chain joins TRBV7-2 to TRBJ2-7, with TRBD2 matching 11 bases. The germline V gene has CDR1 SGHTA and CDR2 FQGNSA. The CDR3 spans 15 residues. The junction had 4 bases not matched to a gene; V was cut back by 4 bases and J by 2 bases. CDR3 in amino acids: CASSSTSGITYEQYF. The CDR3, as DNA: TGTGCCAGCAGCTCGACTAGCGGGATTACCTACGAGCAGTACTTC.

This clonotype was detected ten times or more. V and J are TRBV28 and TRBJ1-2; 10 nucleotides match TRBD1. Per the germline V gene, CDR1 is MDHEN and CDR2 is SYDVKM. The V segment lost 2 bases and the J segment 4 bases; nucleotides outside the gene matches: 4. The CDR3 is 15 residues long. CDR3 nucleotides: TGTGCCAGCAGTTTAGTTGGACAGGGGGTCTATGGCTACACCTTC. It specifies CASSLVGQGVYGYTF.

This clonotype was observed many times. V and J are TRBV11-1 and TRBJ1-2, with D tentatively TRBD1 (5 bases). V gave up 5 bases and J gave up 1 base, with 17 bases separating them. The CDR3 has 16 amino acids. CDR1 and CDR2 from the germline V gene are SGHAT and FQDESV (reference sequence). The DNA of the CDR3 is TGTGCCAGCAGCAACCTGGGGGGACGCCTTAACTATGGCTACACCTTC. This encodes CASSNLGGRLNYGYTF.

This clonotype was seen at least ten times. The rearrangement joins TRBV28 to TRBJ2-4, with D unresolved. This CDR3 spans 12 amino acids. CDR1 MDHEN and CDR2 SYDVKM come from the germline V gene. The V gene lost 6 bases and the J gene lost 9 bases, with 12 bases spanning the gap. CDR3 sequence (DNA): TGTGCCAGCAGCTCCCCCGTTTCCATTCAGTACTTC. It translates to CASSSPVSIQYF.

This clonotype was seen at least ten times. The chain uses TRBV18 and TRBJ1-1; 7 positions match TRBD1. This CDR3 has 14 residues. CDR1 and CDR2 (germline): KGHSH, LQKENI. The ends lost 2 bases at V and 5 bases at J; junction bases unmatched: 5. In DNA, the CDR3 is TGTGCCAGCTCACCATCCCCCAGGGGGACTGAAGCTTTCTTT. Residues: CASSPSPRGTEAFF.

This clonotype was seen repeatedly, ten times or more. This chain links TRBV6-2 or TRBV6-3 with TRBJ2-2; 9 nucleotides agree with TRBD1. The CDR3 loop spans 15 amino acids. Per germline, CDR1 MNHEY and CDR2 SVGEGT. J lost 6 bases, V lost 5 bases, and 7 bases had no gene match. The CDR3 DNA reads as TGTGCCAGCAGTAAGACAGGGGGGAATTCCGGGGAGCTGTTTTTT. Translation gives CASSKTGGNSGELFF.

J is TRBJ2-5 and V is TRBV2; D is undetermined. This CDR3 spans 14 amino acids. Between the trimmed V and J ends, which lost 6 bases and 2 bases, there was a span of 13 bases. CDR1 and CDR2 from the germline V gene are SNHLY and FYNNEI. CDR3 sequence (DNA): TGTGCCAGCAGGAGTCTATCCCAGCAAGAGACCCAGTACTTC. This translates into CASRSLSQQETQYF.

The sample holds many counts of this clonotype. The rearrangement links TRBV20-1 to TRBJ2-5, with TRBD2 matching 13 bases. J lost 5 bases, V lost 3 bases, and 6 bases had no gene match. The CDR3 contains 15 residues. Per germline, CDR1 DFQATT and CDR2 SNEGSKA (reference sequence). In DNA form, the CDR3 reads TGCAGTGCTAGGGGGACTAGCGGGAATCAGGAGACCCAGTACTTC. Translation gives CSARGTSGNQETQYF.

J is TRBJ2-5 and V is TRBV7-2; no reliable D call. CDR1 SGHTA and CDR2 FQGNSA come from the germline V gene. V was pared by 5 bases and J by 0 bases, with 16 bases between. This CDR3 has 16 residues. CDR3 bases: TGTGCCAGCAGCCGACGACACCTAGGGTACCAAGAGACCCAGTACTTC. Protein sequence: CASSRRHLGYQETQYF.

This clonotype was seen ten or more times. V usage is TRBV12-3 or TRBV12-4 and J usage is TRBJ2-7; TRBD2 might be the D (5 bases). The CDR3 has 13 amino acids. V lost 4 bases to trimming and J lost 3 bases, with 10 bases between them. The CDR3 region is CASSSRAGYEQYF. The CDR3 DNA is TGTGCCAGCAGTTCGAGGGCGGGCTACGAGCAGTACTTC.

This clonotype was detected ten times or more. One end of the junction does not line up with germline, which may come from a read error. J is TRBJ2-4 and V is TRBV15, with 12 bases matching TRBD2. This CDR3 spans 16 amino acids. CDR1 LNHNV and CDR2 YYDKDF come from the germline V gene (reference sequence). The CDR3 sequence is CATSALLAGGGGIKYF. In DNA, the CDR3 is TGTGCCACCAGCGCCTTACTAGCGGGAGGTGGGGGCATTAAGTACTTC.

The sample holds many counts of this clonotype. The chain uses TRBV19 and TRBJ2-7; D not resolved. Trimming pared 5 bases from V and 2 bases from J, leaving 10 bases between. This CDR3 contains 13 residues. Germline CDR1 and CDR2: LNHDA and SQIVND (reference sequence). CDR3 DNA sequence: TGTGCCAGTAGTCAGACACCCACCTACGAGCAGTACTTC. Translating gives CASSQTPTYEQYF.